The T cell receptor beta chain described here comes from a study of cytomegalovirus exposure and HLA in healthy donors. As to this clone: What it binds is not known.

Study-level points and caveats: Generally TCR sequences proved uncommon, though certain public TCRs appeared in numerous donors.

The V gene's germline CDR1 is KGHSH and CDR2 LQKENI. The germline V and J ends were trimmed by 2 bases and 6 bases, with 14 bases remaining between them. CDR3 length equals 15 residues. The PCR had 60 Vbeta and 13 Jbeta primers. Here immunoSEQ multiplex PCR was the method, and the copy in TCRdb shows in-frame clones only, minus some. The table records about 230,000 clones, about three quarters of them present only once. The TCR originated in a woman aged 55-69 years in good health and CMV-seropositive. The chain carries TRBV18 and TRBJ1-5; D perhaps matches TRBD1 (5 bases). The sequencing input was PBMCs. The CDR3 DNA reads TGTGCCAGCTCACCAGACGTCGGACACATTCAGCCCCAGCATTTT. Residues: CASSPDVGHIQPQHF.